A single sample is the source of the 25 T cell receptor beta chains below, sequenced in a study of blood T cells in healthy people across ages. A J-beta primer mix and a sample-barcoded 5' primer were used in a second PCR of roughly 6 to 11 cycles. TCRdb processed the 5' RACE reads anew with MiXCR; each CDR3 protein has one entry. This sample has about 930,000 distinct CDR3 sequences, with 25% to 35% found just once. These data also featured in a second study, about T cells of mothers and their children.

The sequencing sample was made of blood. All receptors derive from a woman between 40 and 55 years old in good health.

This clonotype came up a few times. The junction departs from germline at one end; a sequencing error may be responsible. The CDR3 DNA reads TGTGCCAGCCCACCCCCCGGGCGGCCCTACGAGCAGTACTTC. Amino acids: CASPPPGRPYEQYF. The chain employs TRBV18 and TRBJ2-7; D is unresolved. Per germline, CDR1 KGHSH and CDR2 LQKENI. The CDR3 length is 14 residues.

This chain joins TRBV14 and TRBJ1-2; 7 positions agree with TRBD1. CDR3 length: 16 residues. Germline CDR1 and CDR2: SGHDN and FVKESK. The trim removed 1 base at V and 6 bases at J, leaving 11 bases unmatched. As DNA, the CDR3 is TGTGCCAGCAGCCAAGGACAGGGAGCGGCAGGCCATGGCTACACCTTC. Residues: CASSQGQGAAGHGYTF. The full variable domain, in which reference TRBV14 and TRBJ1-2 provide the parts outside the CDR3, is EAGVTQFPSHSVIEKGQTVTLRCDPISGHDNLYWYRRVMGKEIKFLLHFVKESKQDESGMPNNRFLAERTGGTYSTLKVQPAELEDSGVYFCASSQGQGAAGHGYTFGSGTRLTVV.

In its sample, this clonotype was seen many times. This chain joins TRBV12-3 or TRBV12-4 and TRBJ1-2, with D perhaps matching TRBD1 (6 bases). V lost 2 bases to trimming and J lost 6 bases, with 13 bases between them. The CDR3 runs 14 residues. CDR3 bases: TGTGCCAGCAGTTTAATGGGGGGCCGGCATGGCTACACCTTC. Encoded protein: CASSLMGGRHGYTF.

The chain joins TRBV5-5 to TRBJ1-5, with D unresolved. The CDR3 length is 16 residues. The germline CDR1 and CDR2 sequences are SGHKS and YYEKEE (reference sequence). Trimming took 4 bases from V and 2 from J, leaving 16 bases between them. CDR3 protein: CASSPTGGFGNQPQHF. The CDR3 coding sequence is TGTGCCAGCAGCCCCACGGGCGGGTTCGGCAATCAGCCCCAGCATTTT. The complete variable domain, with remaining parts taken from reference TRBV5-5 and TRBJ1-5, reads DAGVTQSPTHLIKTRGQQVTLRCSPISGHKSVSWYQQVLGQGPQFIFQYYEKEERGRGNFPDRFSARQFPNYSSELNVNALLLGDSALYLCASSPTGGFGNQPQHFGDGTRLSIL.

This clonotype was picked up a small number of times. The chain joins TRBV7-2 to TRBJ1-2; D may be TRBD1 (5 bases). V lost 1 base and J lost 0, with 18 bases in between. Germline V CDR1 and CDR2: SGHTA, FQGNSA. CDR3 length equals 18 residues. This chain's CDR3 is CASSLVIGRRAANYGYTF. CDR3 nucleotides: TGTGCCAGCAGCTTAGTTATTGGTCGCAGGGCAGCTAACTATGGCTACACCTTC.

This clonotype appeared many times. The chain links TRBV20-1 to TRBJ1-5; a possible D gene is TRBD1 (5 bases). V was shortened by 4 bases and J by 6 bases, with 16 bases between the two germline ends. CDR3 length: 14 amino acids. Germline V CDR1 and CDR2: DFQATT, SNEGSKA (reference sequence). CDR3 region: CSATGTEGIQPQHF. The DNA of the CDR3 is TGCAGTGCTACCGGGACGGAGGGTATTCAGCCCCAGCATTTT.

This chain uses TRBV5-1 with TRBJ1-2; D is uncertain. CDR1 and CDR2 (germline): SGHRS, YFSETQ. The CDR3 extends over 14 amino acids. V was cut by 3 bases and J by 8 bases, with 17 bases left in between. The CDR3 DNA reads TGCGCCAGCAGCTGCGAGGGTGTAGTAGCGGGCTACACCTTC. Residues: CASSCEGVVAGYTF.

The chain combines TRBV12-3 or TRBV12-4 with TRBJ1-6; 10 nucleotides match TRBD1. CDR3 length: 14 residues. The ends lost 6 bases at V and 10 bases at J; junction bases unmatched: 6. CDR3 sequence: CASRMGQGNSPLHF. CDR3 in DNA: TGTGCCAGCAGGATGGGACAGGGGAACTCACCCCTCCACTTT.

This clonotype was observed a handful of times. The CDR3 carries no conserved terminal phenylalanine or tryptophan, so it likely arises from a read error. The genes are TRBV27 and TRBJ2-1, with D possibly being TRBD2 (7 bases). This CDR3 spans 15 amino acids. CDR1 and CDR2 from the germline V gene are MNHEY and SMNVEV (reference sequence). The ends were cut back, 2 bases at V and 3 bases at J, with 11 bases in the middle. The CDR3 sequence is CASSLRGAHYNEQFS. CDR3 coding DNA: TGTGCCAGCAGTTTACGGGGGGCACACTACAATGAGCAGTTCTCC.

This clonotype came up many times. J is TRBJ2-5 and V is TRBV7-2; D perhaps matches TRBD2 (5 bases). The CDR3 is 13 residues long. Germline CDR1 SGHTA, CDR2 FQGNSA. The V gene lost 8 bases and the J gene lost 2 bases, with 12 bases spanning the gap. CDR3 region: CASGRELQETQYF. The DNA for the CDR3 is TGTGCCAGCGGTAGGGAGCTACAAGAGACCCAGTACTTC. The full variable domain, with the rest looked up from reference TRBV7-2 and TRBJ2-5, is GAGVSQSPSNKVTEKGKDVELRCDPISGHTALYWYRQSLGQGLEFLIYFQGNSAPDKSGLPSDRFSAERTGGSVSTLTIQRTQQEDSAVYLCASGRELQETQYFGPGTRLLVL.

This clonotype was seen a few times. This CDR3 is CASSPPGSGGFYEQYF. CDR3 DNA: TGTGCCAGCTCACCTCCCGGGTCAGGGGGCTTCTACGAGCAGTACTTC. V usage is TRBV18 and J usage is TRBJ2-7; TRBD1 agrees at 8 bases. Per the germline V gene, CDR1 is KGHSH and CDR2 is LQKENI. This CDR3 has 16 amino acids. Losses at the gene ends were 3 bases for V and 3 bases for J; bases not matched to a gene: 10.

CDR3 nucleotides: TGTGCCAGCAGTTTAGCGGGACAGGGGCTCGGGCAGTACTTC. Encoded protein: CASSLAGQGLGQYF. V is TRBV12-3 or TRBV12-4 and J is TRBJ2-5; 10 bases line up with TRBD1. V lost 0 bases to trimming and J lost 11 bases; unmatched junction nucleotides: 6. The CDR3 contains 14 residues.

The V and J genes are TRBV6-5 and TRBJ2-7, with a tentative D call TRBD1 (6 bases). This CDR3 has 14 residues. Germline V CDR1 and CDR2: MNHEY, SVGAGI. The V gene lost 2 bases and the J gene lost 6 bases, with 14 bases spanning the gap. CDR3 coding DNA: TGTGCCAGCAGTTACGCACAGGGTTGGCCCGAGCAGTACTTC. Its protein is CASSYAQGWPEQYF.

V usage is TRBV24-1 and J usage is TRBJ1-1; D is perhaps TRBD1 (5 bases). V lost 3 bases and J lost 8, with 15 bases in between. The germline V gene encodes CDR1 KGHDR and CDR2 SFDVKD. The CDR3 covers 14 residues. The DNA for the CDR3 is TGTGCCACCAGTGATGCCGGGCCCCACAGGGAAGCTTTCTTT. This translates into CATSDAGPHREAFF.

This clonotype occurred many times. The chain is built from TRBV6-2 or TRBV6-3 and TRBJ2-1, with TRBD2 matching over 10 bases. The CDR3 consists of 14 residues. V was clipped by 6 bases and J by 8 bases; unmatched bases: 7. Germline lookup yields CDR1 MNHEY and CDR2 SVGEGT. CDR3 sequence reads: CASSRALAGDEQFF. CDR3 sequence (DNA): TGTGCCAGCAGCCGAGCCCTAGCGGGGGATGAGCAGTTCTTC.

The chain links TRBV9 to TRBJ2-3; no clear D. V lost 0 bases, J lost 1 base, and 12 bases lay in between. CDR3 length equals 16 residues. CDR1 SGDLS and CDR2 YYNGEE come from the germline V gene. The CDR3 sequence: CASSVVSHLGTDTQYF. CDR3 DNA sequence: TGTGCCAGCAGCGTAGTCAGCCATTTAGGCACAGATACGCAGTATTTT.

The genes are TRBV29-1 and TRBJ2-2, with unresolved D. Germline loops: CDR1 SQVTM, CDR2 ANQGSEA. This CDR3 region has 12 residues. Deletions cut 2 bases from V and 5 bases from J, with 6 bases between. As DNA, the CDR3 is TGCAGCGTTGAAATTAATACCGGGGAGCTGTTTTTT. Amino acid sequence: CSVEINTGELFF.

This clonotype was recorded a few times. DNA of the CDR3: TGCGCCAGCGGCCTCCTCCCAGGGGAGGCTTACGAGCAGTACTTC. Its protein is CASGLLPGEAYEQYF. The gene calls are TRBV4-1 and TRBJ2-7; D tentatively fits TRBD1 or TRBD2 (6 bases each). CDR3 length: 15 residues. The V gene lost 8 bases and the J gene lost 4 bases, with 21 bases spanning the gap. Germline values: CDR1 MGHRA, CDR2 YSYEKL.

In this sample, this clonotype turned up many times. CDR3 in amino acids: CASSQDRSNQPQHF. The DNA of the CDR3 is TGCGCCAGCAGCCAAGACCGTAGCAATCAGCCCCAGCATTTT. This chain links TRBV4-3 with TRBJ1-5; D gene ambiguous. The V gene's germline CDR1 is LGHNA and CDR2 YSLEER. The CDR3 has 14 residues. V lost 0 bases to trimming and J lost 0 bases, with 3 bases between them.

This clonotype was detected only once. The chain recombines TRBV25-1 with TRBJ1-1, with D possibly matching TRBD1 (6 bases). The CDR3 spans 15 residues. V was trimmed by 6 bases and J by 1 base, leaving 15 bases between them. Per germline, CDR1 MGHDK and CDR2 SYGVNS. The CDR3 spells CASSDPGTPNTEAFF. The CDR3, as DNA: TGTGCCAGCAGCGACCCTGGGACACCGAACACTGAAGCTTTCTTT.

The chain combines TRBV7-3 with TRBJ2-3; TRBD2 matches 16 bases. CDR1 and CDR2 from the germline V gene are SGHTA and FQGTGA. The CDR3 runs 18 residues. After removal of 4 bases from V and 5 bases from J, the junction contained 9 bases not matched to a gene. The CDR3 loop reads CASSSTGLAGGSIDTQYF. The CDR3 nucleotides read TGTGCCAGCAGCTCAACGGGACTAGCGGGGGGGTCGATAGATACGCAGTATTTT.

This clonotype was recorded a few times. One end of the junction does not line up with germline, which may come from a read error. This sequence joins TRBV7-2 and TRBJ2-4, with 7 positions matching TRBD2. CDR1 SGHTA and CDR2 FQGNSA come from the germline V gene. The CDR3 length is 13 residues. This CDR3 is CASSRLAQNIQYF. The CDR3 nucleotides read TGTGCCAGCAGCCGACTAGCCCAAAACATTCAGTACTTC.

The J gene is TRBJ1-6, the V gene TRBV20-1; D not certain. Germline V gene lookup returns CDR1 DFQATT and CDR2 SNEGSKA (reference sequence). Trimming stripped 6 bases from V and 7 bases from J, with 19 bases between. The CDR3 sequence is 15 residues long. The CDR3 loop is CSAKSARGTNSPLHF. The CDR3 DNA follows: TGCAGTGCAAAGAGCGCCCGGGGAACGAATTCACCCCTCCACTTT.

The chain employs TRBV20-1 and TRBJ1-3, with D possibly matching TRBD1 (6 bases). Trimming took off 1 base at V and 3 bases at J, with 13 bases between the two ends. Germline assignment: CDR1 DFQATT and CDR2 SNEGSKA (reference sequence). This CDR3 has 15 amino acids. This chain's CDR3 is CSARGLGARGNTIYF. DNA for the CDR3: TGCAGTGCTAGAGGACTGGGGGCGCGTGGAAACACCATATATTTT.

This clonotype was recorded many times. The J gene is TRBJ1-2, the V gene TRBV27, with 8 positions matching TRBD1. Germline lookup yields CDR1 MNHEY and CDR2 SMNVEV (reference sequence). This CDR3 has 14 amino acids. The trim removed 4 bases at V and 4 bases at J, leaving 5 bases unmatched. The CDR3 here is CASSSRQGSYGYTF. CDR3 DNA sequence: TGTGCCAGCAGTTCGCGACAGGGGAGCTATGGCTACACCTTC.